Listed here are 13 T cell receptor beta chains from one sample, sequenced in a study of identical twins. TCRdb ran MiXCR on the 5' RACE reads and lists one entry per CDR3 protein. The table lists about 690,000 distinct CDR3 sequences, less than 25% of them singletons, with 4.3% in the top ten. These data also featured in a second study, about T cells expressing NK-cell markers.

Sequenced: PBMCs. These receptors were collected from a woman between 18 and 30 years old in good health.

The CDR3 loop reads CAWAPGLTYEQYF. As DNA, the CDR3 is TGTGCCTGGGCTCCGGGCCTGACCTACGAGCAGTACTTC. V gene TRBV30 combines with J gene TRBJ2-7; D unresolved. V was shortened by 5 bases and J by 2 bases, with 13 bases between the two germline ends. Germline V gene lookup returns CDR1 GTSNPN and CDR2 SVGIG (reference sequence). CDR3 length equals 13 residues.

CDR3 loop: CASSLGAIRHNEQFF. The CDR3 DNA sequence: TGTGCCAGCAGTTTAGGGGCCATTAGGCACAATGAGCAGTTCTTC. The chain uses TRBV12-3 or TRBV12-4 and TRBJ2-1; D unclear. The germline V and J ends were trimmed by 1 base and 5 bases, with 12 bases remaining between them. The CDR3 is 15 residues long.

The chain links TRBV7-2 to TRBJ2-2; D call uncertain. This CDR3 contains 14 residues. CDR1 is SGHTA, CDR2 FQGNSA, per germline. The germline V and J ends were trimmed by 5 bases and 8 bases, with 15 bases remaining between them. The CDR3 loop is CASSINPLAGELFF. In DNA, the CDR3 is TGTGCCAGCAGCATCAACCCCCTTGCGGGGGAGCTGTTTTTT.

The chain couples TRBV5-1 to TRBJ1-2; D remains ambiguous. The V gene lost 4 bases and the J gene lost 3 bases, with 16 bases spanning the gap. CDR1 and CDR2 from the germline V gene are SGHRS and YFSETQ. The CDR3 covers 15 residues. The CDR3 spells CASSPAAQNHYGYTF. CDR3 bases: TGCGCCAGCAGCCCGGCCGCGCAGAATCACTATGGCTACACCTTC.

This clonotype was seen only a few times. The chain uses TRBV30 and TRBJ2-1; 8 bases agree with TRBD2. V shed 3 bases, J shed 9 bases, and the junction held 13 bases outside the gene matches. Germline-derived CDR1 and CDR2 are GTSNPN and SVGIG (reference sequence). The CDR3 has 15 amino acids. The CDR3, as DNA: TGTGCCTGGAGGAGTCTTGGGACTAGAAAGGGTGAGCAGTTCTTC. This encodes CAWRSLGTRKGEQFF.

This clonotype has a count of ten or more. The chain combines TRBV12-3 or TRBV12-4 with TRBJ2-2; the D is unclear. V was shortened by 1 base and J by 8 bases, with 8 bases between the two germline ends. CDR3 length: 13 residues. DNA for the CDR3: TGTGCCAGCAGTTTAGTGCGACCGGGGGAGCTGTTTTTT. Its translation is CASSLVRPGELFF.

This clonotype was detected many times. The genes are TRBV10-3 and TRBJ2-7; 11 bases line up with TRBD2. The CDR3 sequence is 14 residues long. The junction had 6 bases not matched to a gene; V was cut back by 8 bases and J by 3 bases. The germline V gene encodes CDR1 ENHRY and CDR2 SYGVKD. CDR3 in amino acids: CAISPGTSGYEQYF. In DNA form, the CDR3 reads TGTGCCATCTCTCCGGGGACTAGCGGCTACGAGCAGTACTTC.

V usage is TRBV9 and J usage is TRBJ2-5; 7 nucleotides match TRBD2. The germline V gene encodes CDR1 SGDLS and CDR2 YYNGEE. The CDR3 contains 15 residues. Trimming cost V 4 bases and J 4 bases; bases outside gene matches: 10. CDR3 amino acids: CASSSEGTTVETQYF. The CDR3 nucleotides are TGTGCCAGCAGCTCGGAGGGGACTACGGTAGAGACCCAGTACTTC.

The rearrangement joins TRBV16 to TRBJ1-2; D is unresolved. Germline assignment: CDR1 KGHSY and CDR2 FQNENV. The ends were cut back, 2 bases at V and 5 bases at J, with 9 bases in the middle. CDR3 length: 13 residues. In DNA form, the CDR3 reads TGTGCCAGCAGCCAAGGTTACTCTTATGGCTACACCTTC. This gives the protein CASSQGYSYGYTF.

V is TRBV20-1 and J is TRBJ1-2; D unclear. Trimming cost V 8 bases and J 8 bases, with 15 bases left between them. The CDR3 is 11 amino acids. Germline CDR1 and CDR2: DFQATT and SNEGSKA (reference sequence). The CDR3, as DNA: TGCAGTACTCCACTGACGCGGGGCTACACCTTC. Protein product: CSTPLTRGYTF.

This clonotype has a count of ten or more. The chain combines TRBV6-1 with TRBJ2-1, with D unresolved. The CDR3 extends over 16 amino acids. In germline, CDR1 is MNHNS, CDR2 SASEGT. The germline V and J ends were trimmed by 5 bases and 10 bases, with 24 bases remaining between them. The CDR3 bases are TGTGCCAGCAGTCTCTCCCCCCCGGACCGAGTAAAGGAGCAGTTCTTC. It translates to CASSLSPPDRVKEQFF.

The chain carries TRBV7-3 and TRBJ2-1; 11 bases align to TRBD2. Germline assignment: CDR1 SGHTA and CDR2 FQGTGA. This CDR3 is 15 amino acids long. J was trimmed by 8 bases and V by 1 base; bases with no gene match: 4. CDR3 coding DNA: TGTGCCAGCAGCTTAATAGCGGGGGGGCAGGATGAGCAGTTCTTC. This encodes CASSLIAGGQDEQFF.

The V gene is TRBV25-1, the J gene TRBJ2-1; 9 bases agree with TRBD1. This CDR3 is built from 16 residues. With 1 base clipped from V and 8 bases from J, the junction kept 9 bases outside the gene matches. Germline CDR1 MGHDK, CDR2 SYGVNS. The CDR3 region is CASSEWGQGRGDEQFF. CDR3 in DNA: TGTGCCAGCAGTGAATGGGGACAGGGAAGGGGGGATGAGCAGTTCTTC.